This paragraph covers one T cell receptor beta chain sequence. The antigen is undetermined. Study processing details: Sequence data from immunoSEQ were junction-only and lacked quality scores; consequently, filtering differed. Generated by immunoSEQ multiplex PCR, the TCRdb table keeps only in-frame clones and is missing some. That table furnishes V, J and clone size, whereas the DNA furnished D and trimming. The table has about 680,000 clones, about 90% seen once. The naive CD8 fraction comprised CD45RO-negative cells positively selected for CCR7 and excluded terminally differentiated effector memory CD45RA+ cells. Caucasian adults residing in Nashville, Tennessee made up all the donors. Losses at the gene ends were 5 bases for V and 4 bases for J; bases not matched to a gene: 7. CDR1 is MNHEY and CDR2 is SMNVEV in the germline V gene (reference sequence). The CDR3 covers 15 residues. The sample comes from a study of shared clonotypes between healthy human individuals.

General study results and limits: Some clonotypes were shared by all four sorted-subset donors, while others were not shared. The non-shared ones had lower generation probabilities than the shared ones.

The chain couples TRBV27 to TRBJ2-7; TRBD2 matches 11 bases. This TCR was recovered from a man aged 30 to 45 in good health. Sequencing was done on a sample of naive CD8+ T cells sorted from blood. DNA for the CDR3: TGTGCCAGCAGTGCCGGGACTAGCGGTATTTACGAGCAGTACTTC. It specifies CASSAGTSGIYEQYF.